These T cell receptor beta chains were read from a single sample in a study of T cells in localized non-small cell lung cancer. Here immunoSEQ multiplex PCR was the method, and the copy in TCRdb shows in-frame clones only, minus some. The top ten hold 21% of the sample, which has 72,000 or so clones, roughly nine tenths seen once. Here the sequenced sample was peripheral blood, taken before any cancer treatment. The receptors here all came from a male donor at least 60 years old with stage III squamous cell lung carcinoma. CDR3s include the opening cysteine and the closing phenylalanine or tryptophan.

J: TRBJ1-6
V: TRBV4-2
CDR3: CASSQRTLPGAGESPLHF

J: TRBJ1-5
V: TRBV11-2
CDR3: CASSPGPEIGQPQHF

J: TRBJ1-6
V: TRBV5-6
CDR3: CASSLGNNYNSPLHF

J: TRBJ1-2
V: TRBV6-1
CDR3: CASSEVIGGGGYGYTF

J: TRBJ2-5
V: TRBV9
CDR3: CASSVGGLAGGQETQYF

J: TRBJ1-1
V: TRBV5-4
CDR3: CASSLDRGGTEAFF

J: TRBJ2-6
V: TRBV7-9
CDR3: CASSLGGSGANVLTF

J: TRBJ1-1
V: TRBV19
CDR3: CASTLGTANTEAFF

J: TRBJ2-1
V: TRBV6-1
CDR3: CAGARGGNEQFF

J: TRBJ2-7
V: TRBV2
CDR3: CASTAQRGHEQYF

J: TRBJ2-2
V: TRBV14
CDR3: CASSQDLPRTGDTGELFF

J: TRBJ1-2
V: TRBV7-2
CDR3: CASSWDSNYGYTF

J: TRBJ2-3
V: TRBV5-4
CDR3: CASSLALPGRATDTQYF

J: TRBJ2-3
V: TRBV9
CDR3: CASSAGTSGGAGPDTQYF

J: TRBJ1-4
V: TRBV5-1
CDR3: CASSVGTETNEKLFF

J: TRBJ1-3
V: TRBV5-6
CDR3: CASSLPDGFSGNTIYF

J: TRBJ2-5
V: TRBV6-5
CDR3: CASSYSRQGAREQYF

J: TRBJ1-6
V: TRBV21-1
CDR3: CASSEIRESERSPLHF

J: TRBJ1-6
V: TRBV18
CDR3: CASSTGMLSDSPLHF

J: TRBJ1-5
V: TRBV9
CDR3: CASSSGGANQPQHF

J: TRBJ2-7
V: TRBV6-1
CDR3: CASSEAKGGTGLYEQYF

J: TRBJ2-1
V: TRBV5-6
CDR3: CASSKDRGRGSYNEQFF

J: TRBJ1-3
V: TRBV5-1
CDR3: CASSLAGVDRGNTIYF

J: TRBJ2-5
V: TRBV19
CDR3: CASSIGWQETQYF

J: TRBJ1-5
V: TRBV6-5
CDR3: CASSRTLVAGEPQHF

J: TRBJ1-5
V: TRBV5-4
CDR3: CASSLAGDGNQPQHF

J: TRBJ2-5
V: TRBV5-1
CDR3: CASSLGEETQYF

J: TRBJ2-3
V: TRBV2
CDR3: CASSVGRAGTDTQYF

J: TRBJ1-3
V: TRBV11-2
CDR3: CASSPGTGAGNTIYF

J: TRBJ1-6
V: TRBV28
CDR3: CASSWVRLSNSPLHF

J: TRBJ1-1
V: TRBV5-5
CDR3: CASSLEAGSYTEAFF

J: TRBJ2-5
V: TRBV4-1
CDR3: CASSGGGSRQETQYF

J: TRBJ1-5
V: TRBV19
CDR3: CASSIGNSGNQPQHF

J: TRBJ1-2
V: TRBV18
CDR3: CASSLSQQSYMSGYTF

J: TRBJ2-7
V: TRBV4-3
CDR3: CASSQELGVYEQYF

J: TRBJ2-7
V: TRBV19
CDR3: CASSIRGGTYEQYF

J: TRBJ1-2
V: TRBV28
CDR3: CASSLFSGTGGYGYTF

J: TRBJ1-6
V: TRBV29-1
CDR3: CSASPGPGSPLHF

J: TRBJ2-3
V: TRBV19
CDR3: CASSTTGQSSTQYF

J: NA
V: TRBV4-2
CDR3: CASSQGVAGRLYEQYF

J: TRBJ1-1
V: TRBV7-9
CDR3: CASSQLGQGYTEAFF

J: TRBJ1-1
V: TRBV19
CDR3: CASSIAPQIEAFF

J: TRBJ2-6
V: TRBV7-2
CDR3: CASSPPGRGANVLTF

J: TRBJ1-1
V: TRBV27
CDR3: CASSFNGQGYTEAFF

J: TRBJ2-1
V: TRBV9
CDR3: CASSGSGEPYNEQFF

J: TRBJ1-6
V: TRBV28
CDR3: CASSLGARNSPLHF

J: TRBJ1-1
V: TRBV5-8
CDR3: CASSLPLGRVNTEAFF

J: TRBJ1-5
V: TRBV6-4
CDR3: CASTRRGRGNQPQHF

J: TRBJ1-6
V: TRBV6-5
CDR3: CASSGRQGNSPLHF

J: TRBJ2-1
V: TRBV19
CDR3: CASSIRASSWEQFF

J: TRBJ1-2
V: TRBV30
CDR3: CAWSGSGQGPYGYTF

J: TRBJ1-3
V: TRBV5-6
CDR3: CASSLVQDFSGNTIYF

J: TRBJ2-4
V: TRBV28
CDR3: CASSLTGGVGGLDAKNIQYF

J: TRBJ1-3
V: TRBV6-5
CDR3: CASSYGGYSGNTIYF

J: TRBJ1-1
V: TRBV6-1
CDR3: CASSQTWDTEAFF

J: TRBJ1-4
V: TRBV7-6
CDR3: CASSLAPLGSGEKLFF

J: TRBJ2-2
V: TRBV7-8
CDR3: CASSPLGGSGELFF